The T cell receptor beta chain described here comes from a study of blood T cell repertoires in COVID-19 (dated by TCRdb to 2020 to 2022). For the study in its entirety: The collaborator samples originated in the United States, Italy and Spain and spanned the acute and convalescent phases of COVID-19. Samples were obtained from the ongoing ImmuneRACE study (first 160 participants) and from some 1,300 subjects provided by 6 global collaborators. Where available, HLA class I and class II types were taken from metadata supplied by the sample provider and were not determined by assay-based typing. The dataset comprised deeply sampled blood TCRbeta repertoires from subjects exposed to, actively infected with, or recovered from COVID-19. The repertoires were made available in a free public database intended to serve as a resource for research on the immune response to SARS-CoV-2. The material from the prospective study consisted of cDNA or gDNA derived from T cells, B-cell-depleted T cells, or PBMCs. Sample metadata almost always included a de-identified subject ID, COVID-19 status, age in years and sex. Here is what the overall study found, with its caveats: The amount of clinical and demographic metadata varied by source and participant and was provided uncurated.

Collaborating institutions collected whole blood in K2EDTA tubes following their own protocols. Collaborator samples were shipped for TCRbeta analysis as frozen whole blood, isolated PBMCs, or DNA extracted from either sample type. TCRbeta CDR3 regions were amplified from genomic DNA by means of the immunoSEQ Assay, a bias-controlled multiplex PCR. As for how the authors treated the data: Within the assay, amplification of reference gene primers was used to estimate how many nucleated cells each sample contained. To quantify the absolute abundance of each unique TCRbeta CDR3 rearrangement, sequence reads were collapsed and filtered. Productive Simpson clonality was computed per sample as the square root of Simpson's diversity index over productive rearrangements. The table was pulled from immuneACCESS by TCRdb, which kept in-frame rearrangements only. Such tables lose some clones; where checked, under half of the loss comes from unresolved V genes, and the rest has no known cause. The V and J calls and clone size were taken over from that table, and D and trimming were inferred from the DNA. In this sample the table shows 150,000 to 200,000 clones, 70% to 80% of which occur a single time. Jointly, the top ten make up approximately 9% of the sample.

The junction shows trimming of 5 bases on V and 5 bases on J, and the gene matches do not reach 12 bases of it. CDR1 and CDR2, looked up from the germline V gene (reference sequence), are SEHNR and FQNEAQ. Including the terminal cysteine and phenylalanine, the CDR3 comprises 16 residues. The DNA shown is the 48-base CDR3, in frame from base 1. Points on this clone: The antigen this receptor binds is unknown. Per-nucleotide qualities are absent, and no much larger clonotype sits a single base away.

The sequenced sample was peripheral blood. The sequence was obtained from a woman in her forties or fifties with active or convalescent COVID-19. The sequence links TRBV7-9 to TRBJ1-2, and 9 bases in between align with TRBD1. The CDR3 sequence is CASSPRGTGIGYGYTF. The sequence in DNA is TGTGCCAGCAGCCCTAGGGGGACAGGGATAGGATATGGCTACACCTTC.